This entry concerns a single TCR beta chain. Its antigen is as yet unknown. The sample belongs to a study of OX40 agonist ivuxolimab in advanced cancers. Study-level findings and limits: In the expanded peripheral T cells, antigen specificity was never determined. More expanded clones were found, on average, in CD8+ than in CD4+ T cells. There was clonal expansion of CD4+ and CD8+ blood T cells by week 6 at 0.1 to 3.0 mg/kg.

The repertoire was sequenced with immunoSEQ multiplex PCR; TCRdb's copy has only in-frame clones and lacks some. Here the sample spans tens of thousands of clones, nearly 80% being singletons. Trimming took 6 bases from V and 6 from J, leaving 18 bases between them. The CDR3 has 14 amino acids. Per the germline V gene, CDR1 is SEHNR and CDR2 is FQNEAQ (reference sequence). Researchers took blood at baseline, on cycle 4 day 1, and on cycle 7 day 1. This sequence was found in an adult with an advanced solid tumor such as melanoma, head and neck, liver or kidney cancer. Sequencing used CD4+ or CD8+ T cells sorted from blood, obtained in a trial of the OX40 agonist ivuxolimab. The V call is TRBV7-9, the J call TRBJ2-7, with a tentative D call TRBD2 (6 bases). The CDR3 protein is CASRLSHSAGEQYF. CDR3 coding DNA: TGTGCCAGCAGACTATCGCACTCAGCGGGCGAGCAGTACTTC.